A selection of T cell receptor beta chains follows, all from one sample in a study of blood T cell repertoires in COVID-19. Generated by immunoSEQ multiplex PCR, the TCRdb table keeps only in-frame clones and is missing some. The sample lists over 35,000 clones, roughly 88% occurring once. The sequenced material came from peripheral blood. The receptors derive from a man aged 55 to 70 with active COVID-19. Both conserved end residues are part of each CDR3. The D gene is left open where the match is weak. The size of a clone is reported for some rows only, either as once, few or many, or as a class for expanded clones.

>TRBJ1-4|TRBV7-9|-|-
CASSVVSGANEKLFF
TGTGCCAGCTCAGTTGTTTCAGGGGCTAATGAAAAACTGTTTTTT
>TRBJ2-2|TRBV9|-|-
CASSVNVGTNTGELFF
TGTGCCAGCAGCGTAAACGTCGGGACGAACACCGGGGAGCTGTTTTTT
>TRBJ2-7|TRBV11-2|TRBD2|-
CASSLGRGETSSYEQYF
TGTGCCAGCAGCTTAGGGCGGGGGGAAACCAGCTCCTACGAGCAGTACTTC
>TRBJ2-7|TRBV13|-|-
CASSLGGRAYEQYF
TGTGCCAGCAGCTTAGGCGGCAGGGCCTACGAGCAGTACTTC
>TRBJ2-7|TRBV13|TRBD1|-
CASSLEQGEYEQYF
TGTGCCAGCAGCTTAGAACAGGGGGAATACGAGCAGTACTTC
>TRBJ2-5|TRBV6-1|-|-
CASSEGRVKETQYF
TGTGCCAGCAGTGAAGGGAGGGTCAAAGAGACCCAGTACTTC
>TRBJ1-1|TRBV5-1|-|-
CASSYGGMNSEAFF
TGCGCCAGCAGCTACGGGGGAATGAACTCTGAAGCTTTCTTT
>TRBJ1-1|TRBV19|-|-
CASRREGGTEAFF
TGTGCCAGTAGGCGGGAGGGCGGCACTGAAGCTTTCTTT
>TRBJ2-2|TRBV9|TRBD2|-
CASSPRGREGQWELFF
TGTGCCAGCAGCCCAAGGGGACGGGAGGGCCAATGGGAGCTGTTTTTT
>TRBJ2-5|TRBV24-1|-|-
CATSDSGEGKETQYF
TGTGCCACCAGTGATTCGGGGGAAGGAAAAGAGACCCAGTACTTC
>TRBJ1-1|TRBV6-5|-|once
CASSYTGMNTEAFF
TGTGCCAGCAGTTACACAGGAATGAACACTGAAGCTTTCTTT